Listed below are T cell receptor beta chains from one sample, sequenced in a study of cytomegalovirus exposure and HLA in healthy donors. The repertoire was sequenced with immunoSEQ multiplex PCR; TCRdb's copy has only in-frame clones and lacks some. Among 70,000 to 90,000 clones listed, around 81% were seen once. The sample was PBMCs. These receptors originate from a man aged 30 to 39 in good health and CMV-seronegative. CDR3s include the opening cysteine and the closing phenylalanine or tryptophan. Fields, in order: J gene, V gene, clone size, D gene, CDR3 DNA, CDR3 protein. The D gene is left open where the match is weak. Clone size is given for some rows only: seen once, a few or many times, or a class if the clone is expanded.

TRBJ1-1,TRBV5-1,-,TRBD1,TGCGCCAGCAGCTTGTTCCCGGGACAGACGAACACTGAAGCTTTCTTT,CASSLFPGQTNTEAFF
TRBJ2-1,TRBV15,once,-,TGTGCCACCAGCAGAGATTTGAGGAATGAGCAGTTCTTC,CATSRDLRNEQFF
TRBJ2-7,TRBV28,few,TRBD1,TGTGCCAGCTGGGACAGACCTTACGAGCAGTACTTC,CASWDRPYEQYF
TRBJ2-5,TRBV5-4,-,TRBD2,TGTGCCAGCAGCTTGAGCGGGAGCCCACAAGAGACCCAGTACTTC,CASSLSGSPQETQYF
TRBJ1-1,TRBV27,once,TRBD1,TGTGCCAGCAGCTGGACAGGGGGGTTGAACACTGAAGCTTTCTTT,CASSWTGGLNTEAFF
TRBJ1-1,TRBV5-1,-,-,TGCGCCAGCAGCATAGGGGATACCACTGAAGCTTTCTTT,CASSIGDTTEAFF
TRBJ2-1,TRBV9,once,TRBD2,TGTGCCAGCAGCCTTAGGACTAGCGGACCAGACTCCTACAATGAGCAGTTCTTC,CASSLRTSGPDSYNEQFF
TRBJ1-2,TRBV29-1,-,TRBD1,TGCAGCGTTGGACAGGGTTTCGGCTATGGCTACACCTTC,CSVGQGFGYGYTF
TRBJ2-7,TRBV5-6,-,TRBD2,TGTGCCAGCAGCTTGTTAAGCGGGGGGAGCTCCTACGAGCAGTACTTC,CASSLLSGGSSYEQYF
TRBJ2-3,TRBV6-6,-,-,TGTGCCAGCAGTTACTCCGGGAGAGGGACAGATACGCAGTATTTT,CASSYSGRGTDTQYF
TRBJ2-5,TRBV6-6,-,TRBD2,TGTGCCAGCAGCCCGGTGGGCGGGGGTGGAGAAGAGACCCAGTACTTC,CASSPVGGGGEETQYF
TRBJ1-5,TRBV9,-,-,TGTGCCAGCAGCGCGGAGGGGTATAGGGATCAGCCCCAGCATTTT,CASSAEGYRDQPQHF
TRBJ1-2,TRBV21-1,-,-,TGTGCCAGCAGCTTCCATCCCAGGGGCGAGGGCTATGGCTACACCTTC,CASSFHPRGEGYGYTF